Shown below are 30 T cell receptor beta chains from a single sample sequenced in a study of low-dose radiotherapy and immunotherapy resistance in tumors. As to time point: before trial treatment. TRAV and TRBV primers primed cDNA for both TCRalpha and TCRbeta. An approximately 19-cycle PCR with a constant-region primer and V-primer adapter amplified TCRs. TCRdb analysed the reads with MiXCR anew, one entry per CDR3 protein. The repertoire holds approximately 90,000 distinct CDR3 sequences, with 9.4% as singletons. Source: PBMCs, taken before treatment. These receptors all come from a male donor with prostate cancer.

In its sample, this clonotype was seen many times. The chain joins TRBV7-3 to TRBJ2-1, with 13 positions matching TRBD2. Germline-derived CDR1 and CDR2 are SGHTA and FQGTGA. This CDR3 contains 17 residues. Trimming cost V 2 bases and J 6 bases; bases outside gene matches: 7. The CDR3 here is CASSLLIRTSGGNEQFF. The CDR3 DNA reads TGTGCCAGCAGCTTACTCATCCGGACTAGCGGGGGCAATGAGCAGTTCTTC.

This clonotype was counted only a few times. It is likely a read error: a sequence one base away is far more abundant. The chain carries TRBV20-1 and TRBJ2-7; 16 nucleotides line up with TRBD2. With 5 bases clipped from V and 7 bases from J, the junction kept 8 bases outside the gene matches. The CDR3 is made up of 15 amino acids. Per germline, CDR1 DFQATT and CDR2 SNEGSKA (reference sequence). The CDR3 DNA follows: TGCAGTGCTCAGGGACTAGCGGGAGGGTGGAATGAGCAGTACTTC. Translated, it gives CSAQGLAGGWNEQYF.

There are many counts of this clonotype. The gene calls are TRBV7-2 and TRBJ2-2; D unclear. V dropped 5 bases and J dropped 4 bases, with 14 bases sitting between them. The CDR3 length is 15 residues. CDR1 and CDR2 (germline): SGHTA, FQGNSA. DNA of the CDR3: TGTGCCAGCAGCCCCAGACGCGAACCCACCGGGGAGCTGTTTTTT. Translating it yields CASSPRREPTGELFF.

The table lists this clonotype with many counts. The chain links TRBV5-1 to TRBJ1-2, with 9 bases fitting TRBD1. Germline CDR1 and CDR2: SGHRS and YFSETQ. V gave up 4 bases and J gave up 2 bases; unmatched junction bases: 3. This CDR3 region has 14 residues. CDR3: CASSEGQGNYGYTF. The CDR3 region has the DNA TGCGCCAGCAGCGAGGGACAGGGAAACTATGGCTACACCTTC.

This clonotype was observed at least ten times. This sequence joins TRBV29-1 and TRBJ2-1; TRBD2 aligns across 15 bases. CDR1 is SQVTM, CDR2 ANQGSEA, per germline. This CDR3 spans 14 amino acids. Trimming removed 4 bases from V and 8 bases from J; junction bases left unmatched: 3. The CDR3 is CSVGTSGRADEQFF. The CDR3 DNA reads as TGCAGCGTTGGGACTAGCGGGAGGGCCGATGAGCAGTTCTTC.

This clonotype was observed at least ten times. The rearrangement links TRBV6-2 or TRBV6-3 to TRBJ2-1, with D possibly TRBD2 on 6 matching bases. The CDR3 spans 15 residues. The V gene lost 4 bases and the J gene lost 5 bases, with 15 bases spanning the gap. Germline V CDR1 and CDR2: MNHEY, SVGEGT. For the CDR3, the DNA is TGTGCCAGCAGTTCCCCGGGACGGAGGGACAATGAGCAGTTCTTC. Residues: CASSSPGRRDNEQFF.

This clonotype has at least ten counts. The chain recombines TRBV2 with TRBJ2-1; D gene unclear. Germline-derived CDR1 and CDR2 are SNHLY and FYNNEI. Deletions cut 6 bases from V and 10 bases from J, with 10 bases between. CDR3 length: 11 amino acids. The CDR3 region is CASRRVSEQFF. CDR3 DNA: TGTGCCAGCAGGAGAGTTAGCGAGCAGTTCTTC.

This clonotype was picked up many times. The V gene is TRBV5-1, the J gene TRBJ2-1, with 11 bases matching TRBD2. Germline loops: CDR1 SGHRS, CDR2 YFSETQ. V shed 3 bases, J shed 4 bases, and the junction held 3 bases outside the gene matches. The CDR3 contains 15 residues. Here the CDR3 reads CASSSGLAEYNEQFF. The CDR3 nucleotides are TGCGCCAGCAGCTCGGGACTAGCGGAATACAATGAGCAGTTCTTC.

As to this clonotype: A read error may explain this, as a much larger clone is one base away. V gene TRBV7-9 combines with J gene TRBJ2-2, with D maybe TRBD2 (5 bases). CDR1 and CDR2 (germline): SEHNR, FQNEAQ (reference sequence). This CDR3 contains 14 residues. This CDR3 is CASEHSLYPGKLFF. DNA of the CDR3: TGTGCCAGCGAACACAGCCTATATCCCGGGAAGCTGTTTTTT.

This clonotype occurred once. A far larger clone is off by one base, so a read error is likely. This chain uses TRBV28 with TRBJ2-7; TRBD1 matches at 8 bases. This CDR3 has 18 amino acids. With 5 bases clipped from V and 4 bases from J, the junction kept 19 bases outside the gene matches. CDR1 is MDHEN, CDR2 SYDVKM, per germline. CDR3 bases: TGTGCCAGCAGTGATTGCGGCAGGGGGCGGCCCTGGCCTTACGAGCAGTACTTC. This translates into CASSDCGRGRPWPYEQYF.

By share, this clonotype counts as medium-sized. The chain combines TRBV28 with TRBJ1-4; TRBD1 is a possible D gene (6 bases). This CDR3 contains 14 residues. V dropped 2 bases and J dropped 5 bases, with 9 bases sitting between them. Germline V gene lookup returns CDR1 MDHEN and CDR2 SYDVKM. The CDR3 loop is CASSLQQGNEKLFF. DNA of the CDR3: TGTGCCAGCAGTTTACAACAGGGAAATGAAAAACTGTTTTTT.

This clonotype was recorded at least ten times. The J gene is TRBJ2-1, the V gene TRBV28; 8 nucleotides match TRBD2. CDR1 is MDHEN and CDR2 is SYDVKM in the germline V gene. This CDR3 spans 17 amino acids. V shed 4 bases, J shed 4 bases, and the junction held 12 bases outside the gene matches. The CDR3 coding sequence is TGTGCCAGCAGTTCCCACCGATCCAGCGGGGGTTACAATGAGCAGTTCTTC. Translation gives CASSSHRSSGGYNEQFF.

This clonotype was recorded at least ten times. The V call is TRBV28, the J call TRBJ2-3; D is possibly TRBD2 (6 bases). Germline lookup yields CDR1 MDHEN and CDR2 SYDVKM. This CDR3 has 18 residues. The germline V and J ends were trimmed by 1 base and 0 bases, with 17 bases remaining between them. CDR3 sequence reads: CASSLFPNVAVSTDTQYF. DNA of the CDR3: TGTGCCAGCAGTTTATTTCCCAATGTAGCGGTTAGCACAGATACGCAGTATTTT.

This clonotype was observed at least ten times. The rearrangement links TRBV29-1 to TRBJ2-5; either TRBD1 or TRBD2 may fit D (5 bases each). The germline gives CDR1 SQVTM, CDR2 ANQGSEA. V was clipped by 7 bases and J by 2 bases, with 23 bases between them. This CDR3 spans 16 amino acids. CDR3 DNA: TGCAGCGCTTGGCCCCCGGGACGTAGGTTACAAGAGACCCAGTACTTC. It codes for CSAWPPGRRLQETQYF.

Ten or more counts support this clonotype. CDR3: CASSLAALDYGYTF. CDR3 DNA sequence: TGTGCCAGCAGTTTAGCGGCGTTGGACTATGGCTACACCTTC. The chain links TRBV28 to TRBJ1-2; D is unclear. V was clipped by 2 bases and J by 3 bases, with 10 bases between them. The CDR3 has 14 residues. Germline CDR1 MDHEN, CDR2 SYDVKM.

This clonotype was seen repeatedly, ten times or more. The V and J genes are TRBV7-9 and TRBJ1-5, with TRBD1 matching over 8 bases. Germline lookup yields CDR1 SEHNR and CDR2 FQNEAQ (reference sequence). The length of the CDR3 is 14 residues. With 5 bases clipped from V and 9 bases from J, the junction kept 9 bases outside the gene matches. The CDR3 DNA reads TGTGCCAGCAGCCGAACAGGGGGGATAGGGCCCCAGCATTTT. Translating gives CASSRTGGIGPQHF.

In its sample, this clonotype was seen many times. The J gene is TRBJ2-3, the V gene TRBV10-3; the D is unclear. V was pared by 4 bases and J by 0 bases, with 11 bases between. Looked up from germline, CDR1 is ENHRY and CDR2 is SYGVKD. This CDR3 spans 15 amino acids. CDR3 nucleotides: TGTGCCATCAGTGCGATAACCGCGAGCACAGATACGCAGTATTTT. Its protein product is CAISAITASTDTQYF.

CDR3 DNA sequence: TGCGCCAGCAGCCGTGGTGGAAGGGCAGATCACAATGAGGAGCAGTTCTTC. Amino acid sequence: CASSRGGRADHNEEQFF. The chain has TRBV4-1 and TRBJ2-1; D unresolved. The ends were cut back, 4 bases at V and 10 bases at J, with 26 bases in the middle. Germline CDR1 reads MGHRA; CDR2 reads YSYEKL. This CDR3 has 17 amino acids.

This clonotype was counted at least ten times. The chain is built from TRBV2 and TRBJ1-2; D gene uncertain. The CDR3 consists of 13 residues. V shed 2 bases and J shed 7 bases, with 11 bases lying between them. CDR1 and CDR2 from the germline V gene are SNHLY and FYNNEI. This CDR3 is CASSEFLGSGYTF. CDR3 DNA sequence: TGTGCCAGCAGTGAATTTCTAGGGTCTGGCTACACCTTC.

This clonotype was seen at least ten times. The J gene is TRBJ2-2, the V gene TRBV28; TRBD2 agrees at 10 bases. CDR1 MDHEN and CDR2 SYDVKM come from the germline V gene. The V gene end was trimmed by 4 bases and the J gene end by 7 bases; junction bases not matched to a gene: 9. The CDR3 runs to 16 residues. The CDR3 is CASSSSTSGTGGELFF. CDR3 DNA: TGTGCCAGCAGTTCTTCCACTAGCGGGACGGGCGGGGAGCTGTTTTTT.

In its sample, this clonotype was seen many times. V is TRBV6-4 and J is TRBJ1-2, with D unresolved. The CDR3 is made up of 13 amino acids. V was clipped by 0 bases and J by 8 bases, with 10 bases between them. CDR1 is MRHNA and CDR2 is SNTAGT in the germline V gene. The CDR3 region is CASSDSPGLGYTF. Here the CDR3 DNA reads TGTGCCAGCAGTGACTCACCGGGGTTGGGCTACACCTTC.

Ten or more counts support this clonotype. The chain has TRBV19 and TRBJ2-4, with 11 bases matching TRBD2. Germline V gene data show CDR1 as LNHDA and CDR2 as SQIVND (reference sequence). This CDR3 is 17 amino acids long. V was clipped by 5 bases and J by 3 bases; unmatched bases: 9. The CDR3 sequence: CASSPRTSGWGKNIQYF. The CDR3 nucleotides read TGTGCCAGTAGTCCCCGGACTAGCGGGTGGGGCAAAAACATTCAGTACTTC. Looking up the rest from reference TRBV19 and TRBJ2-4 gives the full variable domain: DGGITQSPKYLFRKEGQNVTLSCEQNLNHDAMYWYRQDPGQGLRLIYYSQIVNDFQKGDIAEGYSVSREKKESFPLTVTSAQKNPTAFYLCASSPRTSGWGKNIQYFGAGTRLSVL.

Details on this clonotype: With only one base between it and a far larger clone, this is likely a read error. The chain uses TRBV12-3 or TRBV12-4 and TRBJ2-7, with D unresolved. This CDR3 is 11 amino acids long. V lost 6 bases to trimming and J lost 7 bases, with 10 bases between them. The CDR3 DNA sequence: TGTGCCAGCAGCTTTCTACAGGAGCAGTACTTC. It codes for CASSFLQEQYF.

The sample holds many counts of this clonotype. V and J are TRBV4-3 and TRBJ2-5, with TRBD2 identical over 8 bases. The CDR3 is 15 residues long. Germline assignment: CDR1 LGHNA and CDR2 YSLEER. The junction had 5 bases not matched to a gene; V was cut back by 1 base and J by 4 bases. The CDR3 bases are TGCGCCAGCAGCCAAGTAGTTAGCGGGGCAGAGACCCAGTACTTC. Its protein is CASSQVVSGAETQYF.

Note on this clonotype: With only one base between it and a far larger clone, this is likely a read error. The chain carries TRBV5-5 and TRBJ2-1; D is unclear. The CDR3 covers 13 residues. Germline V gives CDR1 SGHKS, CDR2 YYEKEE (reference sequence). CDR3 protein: CASNPEALNEQFF. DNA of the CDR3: TGCGCCAGCAACCCTGAAGCGTTAAATGAGCAGTTCTTC. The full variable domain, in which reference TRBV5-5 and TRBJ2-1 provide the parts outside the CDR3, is DAGVTQSPTHLIKTRGQQVTLRCSPISGHKSVSWYQQVLGQGPQFIFQYYEKEERGRGNFPDRFSARQFPNYSSELNVNALLLGDSALYLCASNPEALNEQFFGPGTRLTVL.

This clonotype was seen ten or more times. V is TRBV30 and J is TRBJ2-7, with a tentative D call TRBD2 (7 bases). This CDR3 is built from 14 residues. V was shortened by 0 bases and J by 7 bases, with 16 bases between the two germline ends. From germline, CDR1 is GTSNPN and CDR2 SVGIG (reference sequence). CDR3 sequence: CAWSVGGVTGEQYF. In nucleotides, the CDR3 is TGTGCCTGGAGTGTAGGGGGGGTCACGGGTGAGCAGTACTTC.

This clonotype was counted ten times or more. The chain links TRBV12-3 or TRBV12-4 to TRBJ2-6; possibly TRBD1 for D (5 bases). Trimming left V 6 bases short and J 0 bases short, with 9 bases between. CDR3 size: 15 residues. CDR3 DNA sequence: TGTGCCAGCAGCTTAAGGGGCTCTGGGGCCAACGTCCTGACTTTC. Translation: CASSLRGSGANVLTF.

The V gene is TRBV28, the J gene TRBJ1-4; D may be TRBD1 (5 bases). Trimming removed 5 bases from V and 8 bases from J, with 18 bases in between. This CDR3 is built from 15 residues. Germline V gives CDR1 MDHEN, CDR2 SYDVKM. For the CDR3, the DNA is TGTGCCAGCAGTCCTCCGGGACCAGTTTGGGAAAAACTGTTTTTT. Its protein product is CASSPPGPVWEKLFF.

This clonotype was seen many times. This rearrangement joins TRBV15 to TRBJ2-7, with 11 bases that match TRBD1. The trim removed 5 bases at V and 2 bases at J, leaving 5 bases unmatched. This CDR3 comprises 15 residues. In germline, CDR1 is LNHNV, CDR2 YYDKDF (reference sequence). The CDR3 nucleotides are TGTGCCACCAGCGGGGACAGGGGGACCGCCTACGAGCAGTACTTC. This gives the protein CATSGDRGTAYEQYF.

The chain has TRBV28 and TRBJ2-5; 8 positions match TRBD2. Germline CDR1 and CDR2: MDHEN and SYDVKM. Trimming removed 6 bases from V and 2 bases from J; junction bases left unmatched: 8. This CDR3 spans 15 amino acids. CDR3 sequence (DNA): TGTGCCAGCAGGCAATATCGGGGGGGACAAGAGACCCAGTACTTC. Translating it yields CASRQYRGGQETQYF.